This TCR beta chain was recorded in a study of blood T cell repertoires in COVID-19. Study-level background: Acute-phase and convalescent COVID-19 samples originated in the United States, Italy and Spain. Sources were T cells, B-cell-depleted T cells, or PBMCs; the material itself was cDNA or gDNA.

Germline values: CDR1 SGDLS, CDR2 YYNGEE. This CDR3 comprises 16 residues. A note on this clone: Germline and junction disagree at one end, which may indicate a read error. This specimen includes other DNA sequences encoding the same CDR3.

In the source study's methods: Amplification of reference gene primers was used by the study to estimate nucleated cell counts. The repertoire was sequenced with immunoSEQ multiplex PCR; TCRdb's copy has only in-frame clones and lacks some. From that table come the V and J calls and clone size; the DNA was used to work out D and trimming. The repertoire holds around 70,000 clones, about 80% seen once, with 15% to 18% in the top ten. The sequence was obtained from a human donor in a cohort sampled during active COVID-19. Sequenced material: peripheral blood. The gene calls are TRBV9 and TRBJ2-7; 11 nucleotides match TRBD1. The CDR3 DNA sequence: TGTGCCAGCAGCGTAGTTGAGGGACAGGGGGACTACGAGCAGTACTTT. Encoded protein: CASSVVEGQGDYEQYF.